These 16 T cell receptor beta chains were all obtained from the same sample, sequenced in a study of T cell changes during pregnancy in multiple sclerosis. The method was immunoSEQ multiplex PCR; TCRdb's version includes in-frame clones alone and lacks a portion of them. The table lists roughly 64,000 clones, more than 90% of them singletons. The material was peripheral blood, obtained in the second trimester of pregnancy. These receptors were obtained from a female donor with multiple sclerosis, enrolled in a pregnancy study.

The chain combines TRBV6-4 with TRBJ2-4; D gene unclear. Trimming pared 4 bases from V and 1 base from J, leaving 17 bases between. The germline gives CDR1 MRHNA, CDR2 SNTAGT. The CDR3 contains 17 residues. The CDR3 DNA follows: TGTGCCAGCAGTGCACAGAAATCGGATAAGGCCAAAAACATTCAGTACTTC. Translation: CASSAQKSDKAKNIQYF.

Of note for this clone: Other DNA sequences in this sample translate to the same CDR3. The chain combines TRBV2 with TRBJ2-2; no definite D call. Germline V lookup: CDR1 SNHLY, CDR2 FYNNEI. The CDR3 has 14 amino acids. V lost 3 bases and J lost 1, with 6 bases in between. The CDR3: CASSERKNTGELFF. The CDR3 DNA follows: TGTGCCAGCAGTGAGCGTAAGAACACCGGGGAGCTGTTTTTT.

The V and J genes are TRBV28 and TRBJ2-7; a weak D match, TRBD1 (6 bases). The V gene's germline CDR1 is MDHEN and CDR2 SYDVKM. V shed 4 bases and J shed 0 bases, with 10 bases lying between them. This CDR3 region has 14 residues. The CDR3 DNA reads as TGTGCCAGCAGTTCCAGGGGAATCTCCTACGAGCAGTACTTC. The encoded protein is CASSSRGISYEQYF.

The rearrangement links TRBV27 to TRBJ1-1, with D perhaps TRBD1 (5 bases). This CDR3 region has 14 residues. Per the germline V gene, CDR1 is MNHEY and CDR2 is SMNVEV (reference sequence). The V end lost 4 bases, the J end lost 4 bases, and 13 bases lay between the germline ends. CDR3 residues: CASSWRGFSTEAFF. The CDR3 bases are TGTGCCAGCAGTTGGCGGGGCTTCAGCACTGAAGCTTTCTTT.

The chain has TRBV5-6 and TRBJ2-2, with 8 bases lining up with TRBD1. V was pared by 2 bases and J by 1 base, with 1 base of the junction left unmatched. CDR1 is SGHDT and CDR2 is YYEEEE in the germline V gene. The CDR3 length is 15 residues. CDR3 residues: CASSLGTGNTGELFF. DNA of the CDR3: TGTGCCAGCAGCTTAGGGACAGGGAACACCGGGGAGCTGTTTTTT. Filled out from reference TRBV5-6 and TRBJ2-2, the complete variable domain reads DAGVTQSPTHLIKTRGQQVTLRCSPKSGHDTVSWYQQALGQGPQFIFQYYEEEERQRGNFPDRFSGHQFPNYSSELNVNALLLGDSALYLCASSLGTGNTGELFFGEGSRLTVL.

The chain is built from TRBV21-1 and TRBJ2-2; TRBD1 is the table's D call and was not checked against the DNA. TRBV21-1 is a known pseudogene. The length of the CDR3 is 13 residues. The CDR3 sequence is CASSKGRTGELFF. The DNA of the CDR3 is TGTGCCAGCAGCAAAGGCAGGACCGGGGAGCTGTTTTTT.

CDR3 loop: CASSEGMAGEETQYF. DNA of the CDR3: TGTGCCAGCAGTGAAGGGATGGCGGGCGAAGAGACCCAGTACTTC. The chain couples TRBV2 to TRBJ2-5; a weak D match, TRBD2 (5 bases). CDR1 and CDR2 from the germline V gene are SNHLY and FYNNEI. The CDR3 spans 15 residues. V was clipped by 1 base and J by 3 bases, with 12 bases between them. The full variable domain, in which reference TRBV2 and TRBJ2-5 provide the parts outside the CDR3, is EPEVTQTPSHQVTQMGQEVILRCVPISNHLYFYWYRQILGQKVEFLVSFYNNEISEKSEIFDDQFSVERPDGSNFTLKIRSTKLEDSAMYFCASSEGMAGEETQYFGPGTRLLVL.

This clone showed up just once. The gene calls are TRBV5-6 and TRBJ1-2; D remains ambiguous. With 6 bases removed from V and 4 bases from J, the gap between germline ends came to 13 bases. The CDR3 consists of 13 residues. CDR1 and CDR2 from the germline V gene are SGHDT and YYEEEE. The CDR3 region is CASTLRVSYGYTF. DNA for the CDR3: TGTGCCAGCACCCTCCGGGTATCCTATGGCTACACCTTC.

The V and J genes are TRBV28 and TRBJ2-1, with D maybe TRBD1 (6 bases). CDR3 size: 13 residues. Germline values: CDR1 MDHEN, CDR2 SYDVKM. The V end lost 7 bases, the J end lost 9 bases, and 16 bases lay between the germline ends. CDR3 in DNA: TGTGCCAGCACCACGCTGGACAGTGGTGAGCAGTTCTTC. Translated, it gives CASTTLDSGEQFF.

CDR3 DNA sequence: TGTGCCAGCAGCCGCGGGACTAGCGCGGACAATGAGCAGTTCTTC. Translation: CASSRGTSADNEQFF. The gene calls are TRBV11-2 and TRBJ2-1; 10 bases align to TRBD2. From germline, CDR1 is SGHAT and CDR2 FQNNGV. The J segment lost 5 bases and the V segment lost 5 bases, leaving 6 bases of the junction unmatched. CDR3 size: 15 residues.

This chain uses TRBV4-2 with TRBJ2-1; 11 bases fit TRBD2. The V segment lost 0 bases and the J segment 12 bases; nucleotides outside the gene matches: 7. The CDR3 spans 15 residues. Germline V lookup: CDR1 LGHNA, CDR2 YNFKEQ. CDR3 amino acids: CASSQEKLAGDWQFF. The CDR3 DNA sequence: TGTGCCAGCAGCCAAGAAAAACTAGCGGGAGATTGGCAGTTCTTC.

This chain uses TRBV4-2 with TRBJ1-2; TRBD1 matches 9 bases. The CDR3 contains 15 residues. From germline, CDR1 is LGHNA and CDR2 YNFKEQ. V dropped 5 bases and J dropped 10; count of bases not matched to a gene: 14. In DNA form, the CDR3 reads TGTGCCAGCAGCGCCCCGGGACAGGGAACGGGTGACTACACCTTC. The encoded protein is CASSAPGQGTGDYTF.

The chain links TRBV4-1 to TRBJ2-2; maybe TRBD2 (7 bases). Trimming shortened V by 1 base and J by 4 bases, and 13 bases separated the two germline ends. Germline values: CDR1 MGHRA, CDR2 YSYEKL. CDR3 length: 16 amino acids. The CDR3 DNA sequence: TGCGCCAGCAGCCAAGGTGGGGGGGCGTTCACCGGGGAGCTGTTTTTT. It encodes CASSQGGGAFTGELFF.

The chain recombines TRBV25-1 with TRBJ2-7; 9 bases map to TRBD2. CDR1 is MGHDK, CDR2 SYGVNS, per germline. CDR3 length: 15 amino acids. V shed 1 base and J 2 bases; nucleotides not matched to a gene: 3. CDR3 residues: CASSELREGPYEQYF. As DNA, the CDR3 is TGTGCCAGCAGTGAATTGCGGGAGGGCCCCTACGAGCAGTACTTC.

The V gene is TRBV30, the J gene TRBJ2-7; 8 positions match TRBD1. Germline V gene data show CDR1 as GTSNPN and CDR2 as SVGIG (reference sequence). Unmatched junction bases numbered 3, after V lost 3 bases and J lost 5 bases. The length of the CDR3 is 12 residues. CDR3 sequence reads: CAWSKTGDEQYF. As DNA, the CDR3 is TGTGCCTGGAGCAAGACAGGGGACGAGCAGTACTTC. Using reference TRBV30 and TRBJ2-7 for the parts outside the CDR3, the full variable domain is SQTIHQWPATLVQPVGSPLSLECTVEGTSNPNLYWYRQAAGRGLQLLFYSVGIGQISSEVPQNLSASRPQDRQFILSSKKLLLSDSGFYLCAWSKTGDEQYFGPGTRLTVT.

CDR3 in DNA: TGTGCCAGCAGCCAAGATCCAGGGGCTAGCGGGAGTTTAAATGAGCAGTTCTTC. Translated, it gives CASSQDPGASGSLNEQFF. The V gene is TRBV4-2, the J gene TRBJ2-1; 10 bases fit TRBD2. The CDR3 length is 18 residues. Germline trimming cut 0 bases from V and 7 bases from J; bases unmatched to any gene: 12. The germline V gene has CDR1 LGHNA and CDR2 YNFKEQ.